This TCR beta chain was documented in a study of cytomegalovirus exposure and HLA in healthy donors. Overall study results and limits: Among the CMV-associated chains, three were confirmed in vitro as specific for CMV antigens. Presence/absence results assume similar sequencing depth per donor, which may not hold. Per published reports, the classifier diagnosed cytomegalovirus status with high specificity and sensitivity.

The CDR3 sequence is 15 residues long. After removal of 4 bases from V and 0 bases from J, the junction contained 4 bases not matched to a gene. The V gene's germline CDR1 is SGDLS and CDR2 YYNGEE. Use of 60 Vbeta and 13 Jbeta primers characterized the PCR. Assay: immunoSEQ multiplex PCR; the TCRdb copy retains only in-frame clones and omits some. The sample yields 90,000 to 130,000 clones, 79% seen once. In its sample, this clone was seen once. Its specificity is unknown. The rearrangement joins TRBV9 to TRBJ2-7; 10 nucleotides align to TRBD1. Material for sequencing was PBMCs. This receptor was identified in a woman younger than 30 in good health and CMV-seropositive. CDR3 nucleotide sequence: TGTGCCAGCAGCAGGGACAGGGGCACCTCCTACGAGCAGTACTTC. Encoded protein: CASSRDRGTSYEQYF.